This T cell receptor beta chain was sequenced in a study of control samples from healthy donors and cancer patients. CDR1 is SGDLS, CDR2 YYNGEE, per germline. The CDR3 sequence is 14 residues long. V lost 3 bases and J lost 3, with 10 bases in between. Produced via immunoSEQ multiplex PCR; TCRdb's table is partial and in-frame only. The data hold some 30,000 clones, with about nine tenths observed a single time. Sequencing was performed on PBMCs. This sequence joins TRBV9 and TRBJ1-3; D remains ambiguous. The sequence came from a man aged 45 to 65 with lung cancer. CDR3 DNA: TGTGCCAGCAGCGGCGAGGTGGGTGGAAACACCATATATTTT. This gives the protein CASSGEVGGNTIYF.